The 27 T cell receptor beta chains presented below share a single source sample, sequenced in a study of blood T cell repertoires in COVID-19. The protocol was immunoSEQ multiplex PCR, while the TCRdb copy is restricted to in-frame clones and leaves out a portion. The sample holds roughly 190,000 clones, approximately 87% seen once. Source material: peripheral blood. The receptor set was obtained from a man between 18 and 35 years old with active or convalescent COVID-19.

The chain links TRBV5-4 to TRBJ1-1; TRBD1 matches at 7 bases. The CDR3 spans 16 residues. Germline V gene data show CDR1 as SGHNT and CDR2 as YYREEE (reference sequence). Trimming took 4 bases from V and 8 from J; bases not matched to a gene: 17. CDR3 sequence (DNA): TGTGCCAGCAGCCCATCTCAGGGGGTACATTTCCTGGAAGCTTTCTTT. Encoded protein: CASSPSQGVHFLEAFF.

This clone appeared once. This chain uses TRBV24-1 with TRBJ2-1, with TRBD1 matching 8 bases. With V trimmed by 7 bases and J by 10 bases, 8 bases remained unmatched. This CDR3 has 13 amino acids. Germline CDR1 reads KGHDR; CDR2 reads SFDVKD. The CDR3 sequence is CATRNTGGREQFF. In nucleotides, the CDR3 is TGTGCCACCAGAAACACAGGGGGACGGGAGCAGTTCTTC.

The V and J genes are TRBV24-1 and TRBJ2-7; D perhaps matches TRBD1 (6 bases). The CDR3 totals 14 residues. V gave up 4 bases and J gave up 6 bases, with 15 bases separating them. Germline CDR1 KGHDR, CDR2 SFDVKD. The CDR3 is CATSELGTPLEQYF. In nucleotides, the CDR3 is TGTGCCACCAGTGAACTCGGGACACCCCTCGAGCAGTACTTC.

The gene calls are TRBV18 and TRBJ1-2; 7 bases align to TRBD1. Germline CDR1 and CDR2: KGHSH and LQKENI. V gave up 5 bases and J gave up 0 bases; unmatched junction bases: 9. This CDR3 has 16 residues. CDR3 region: CASSETGQHSNYGYTF. The DNA for the CDR3 is TGTGCCAGCTCAGAGACGGGACAGCATTCTAACTATGGCTACACCTTC.

This clone was detected only a few times. V usage is TRBV7-9 and J usage is TRBJ1-2, with D maybe TRBD1 (6 bases). The CDR3 sequence is 15 residues long. CDR1 and CDR2 from the germline V gene are SEHNR and FQNEAQ (reference sequence). Trimming shortened V by 1 base and J by 5 bases, and 14 bases separated the two germline ends. The CDR3 DNA reads as TGTGCCAGCAGCTTAGAGTTTGGGACACAGTATGGCTACACCTTC. It yields the protein CASSLEFGTQYGYTF.

This chain uses TRBV18 with TRBJ2-7; 9 nucleotides match TRBD1. After removal of 3 bases from V and 1 base from J, the junction contained 4 bases not matched to a gene. The CDR3 has 15 residues. The germline gives CDR1 KGHSH, CDR2 LQKENI. DNA of the CDR3: TGTGCCAGCTCACCTCGGGACAGGGTTTCCTACGAGCAGTACTTC. Translated, it gives CASSPRDRVSYEQYF.

This sequence joins TRBV5-4 and TRBJ1-1; the D gene is possibly TRBD1 (6 bases). The length of the CDR3 is 14 residues. Trimming removed 1 base at V and 4 bases at J, with 11 bases between. From germline, CDR1 is SGHNT and CDR2 YYREEE (reference sequence). CDR3 nucleotide sequence: TGTGCCAGCAGCTTGCCAGGGGCCGGCACTGAAGCTTTCTTT. Amino acid sequence: CASSLPGAGTEAFF.

This sequence joins TRBV20-1 and TRBJ2-4, with no clear D. The CDR3 runs 15 residues. Germline loops: CDR1 DFQATT, CDR2 SNEGSKA (reference sequence). Trimming left V 3 bases short and J 4 bases short, with 16 bases between. CDR3 sequence: CSASDFRRLKNIQYF. CDR3 in DNA: TGCAGTGCTAGTGATTTCAGGCGCCTTAAAAACATTCAGTACTTC.

This clone was counted a single time. V is TRBV7-8 and J is TRBJ1-3; TRBD1 matches at 9 bases. The CDR3 loop spans 18 amino acids. Germline trimming cut 5 bases from V and 6 bases from J; bases unmatched to any gene: 17. CDR1 and CDR2 (germline): SGHVS, FQNEAQ. CDR3 in DNA: TGTGCCAGCAGCAAGCGGACAGGGGAAGGGGCCTTTGAAAACACCATATATTTT. Its translation is CASSKRTGEGAFENTIYF.

J is TRBJ2-7 and V is TRBV10-3; TRBD2 matches at 10 bases. With 4 bases clipped from V and 4 bases from J, the junction kept 4 bases outside the gene matches. The CDR3 extends over 14 amino acids. Germline V gene sequence: CDR1 ENHRY, CDR2 SYGVKD. The CDR3 DNA is TGTGCCATCAGTGTGTCAGCGGGAGGGTACGAGCAGTACTTC. Protein: CAISVSAGGYEQYF.

The chain carries TRBV7-9 and TRBJ2-3, with D tentatively TRBD1 (5 bases). The CDR3 length is 16 residues. The germline gives CDR1 SEHNR, CDR2 FQNEAQ (reference sequence). Trimming pared 5 bases from V and 0 bases from J, leaving 15 bases between. CDR3 in amino acids: CASSPHPGQSTDTQYF. The CDR3 bases are TGTGCCAGCAGCCCGCATCCAGGGCAAAGCACAGATACGCAGTATTTT. Variable domain in full (rest from reference TRBV7-9 and TRBJ2-3): DTGVSQNPRHKITKRGQNVTFRCDPISEHNRLYWYRQTLGQGPEFLTYFQNEAQLEKSRLLSDRFSAERPKGSFSTLEIQRTEQGDSAMYLCASSPHPGQSTDTQYFGPGTRLTVL.

This chain connects TRBV5-1 to TRBJ2-1; 7 bases are a match to TRBD2. J lost 0 bases, V lost 0 bases, and 0 bases had no gene match. CDR1 and CDR2 from the germline V gene are SGHRS and YFSETQ. The CDR3 has 15 amino acids. The DNA for the CDR3 is TGCGCCAGCAGCTTGGTAGCGGGCTCCTACAATGAGCAGTTCTTC. It encodes CASSLVAGSYNEQFF.

This chain connects TRBV7-2 to TRBJ2-3; 14 nucleotides match TRBD2. CDR3 size: 17 residues. CDR1 and CDR2 (germline): SGHTA, FQGNSA. V lost 3 bases, J lost 6 bases, and 8 bases stayed unmatched. CDR3 in DNA: TGTGCCAGCAGCTTGGGAGGGACTAGCGGGAGCAGCGATACGCAGTATTTT. It codes for CASSLGGTSGSSDTQYF.

The CDR3 loop is CASSSPRDNGAYEQYF. The DNA for the CDR3 is TGTGCCAGCAGTTCCCCCCGGGACAACGGGGCCTACGAGCAGTACTTC. The chain employs TRBV6-2 or TRBV6-3 and TRBJ2-7; the D gene is possibly TRBD1 (6 bases). This CDR3 has 16 amino acids. CDR1 MNHEY and CDR2 SVGEGT come from the germline V gene. Trimming pared 4 bases from V and 2 bases from J, leaving 18 bases between.

The chain uses TRBV4-1 and TRBJ2-3; D is possibly TRBD2 (6 bases). The CDR3 runs to 17 residues. The ends were cut back, 4 bases at V and 0 bases at J, with 17 bases in the middle. The germline gives CDR1 MGHRA, CDR2 YSYEKL. CDR3 bases: TGCGCCAGCAGCCTCCGGAGAACGGGGACTAGCACAGATACGCAGTATTTT. This translates into CASSLRRTGTSTDTQYF.

This clone was seen a few times. CDR3 protein: CASSELRLANGQYV. Written as DNA, the CDR3 is TGTGCCAGCAGTGAACTACGACTAGCGAACGGGCAGTACGTC. The chain uses TRBV2 and TRBJ2-7; 8 bases match TRBD2. The germline CDR1 and CDR2 sequences are SNHLY and FYNNEI. The V gene end was trimmed by 2 bases and the J gene end by 9 bases; junction bases not matched to a gene: 9. CDR3 length: 14 residues.

In its sample, this clone was seen once. The rearrangement uses TRBV30 and TRBJ2-7; D perhaps matches TRBD2 (7 bases). There are 14 residues in the CDR3. Trimming removed 2 bases at V and 5 bases at J, with 16 bases between. The germline CDR1 and CDR2 sequences are GTSNPN and SVGIG (reference sequence). The DNA for the CDR3 is TGTGCCTGGAGTACCTCCTGGGGGGGCGACGAGCAGTACTTC. Residues: CAWSTSWGGDEQYF.

The gene calls are TRBV2 and TRBJ2-1; TRBD1 aligns across 7 bases. This CDR3 is built from 15 residues. Trimming took 1 base from V and 6 from J; bases not matched to a gene: 6. Germline CDR1 is SNHLY and CDR2 is FYNNEI. The DNA for the CDR3 is TGTGCCAGCAGTGAAGACAGGGGTAAAGGCAATGAGCAGTTCTTC. Residues: CASSEDRGKGNEQFF.

The chain carries TRBV5-1 and TRBJ1-1; the D gene is possibly TRBD1 (5 bases). V was shortened by 2 bases and J by 3 bases, with 11 bases between the two germline ends. Germline values: CDR1 SGHRS, CDR2 YFSETQ. The CDR3 covers 14 residues. CDR3 bases: TGCGCCAGCAGCTTCGCGGGGGTTGACACTGAAGCTTTCTTT. It translates to CASSFAGVDTEAFF.

This clone has a single count. This chain connects TRBV6-5 to TRBJ2-7; TRBD2 matches 7 bases. The CDR3 extends over 13 amino acids. Losses at the gene ends were 6 bases for V and 2 bases for J; bases not matched to a gene: 4. The germline V gene has CDR1 MNHEY and CDR2 SVGAGI. DNA for the CDR3: TGTGCCAGCAGCTTAGCGGGCGCCTACGAGCAGTACTTC. The encoded protein is CASSLAGAYEQYF.

This clone was counted a single time. The chain employs TRBV3-1 (or the pseudogene TRBV3-2) and TRBJ2-1, with 10 nucleotides matching TRBD2. The CDR3 sequence is 16 residues long. Unmatched junction bases numbered 7, after V lost 1 base and J lost 7 bases. In germline, CDR1 is LGHDT, CDR2 YNNKEL (reference sequence). The CDR3 sequence is CASSQGSSGSYNEQFF. The DNA of the CDR3 is TGTGCCAGCAGCCAAGGTTCTAGCGGGAGTTATAATGAGCAGTTCTTC.

The chain joins TRBV5-6 to TRBJ2-7; weak D call: TRBD2 (5 bases). The germline CDR1 and CDR2 sequences are SGHDT and YYEEEE. The CDR3 runs to 12 residues. V was cut by 5 bases and J by 6 bases, with 12 bases left in between. The CDR3 spells CASSAPAGEQYV. CDR3 nucleotide sequence: TGTGCCAGCAGTGCTCCTGCGGGCGAGCAGTACGTC.

This clone was seen a handful of times. The chain uses TRBV6-5 and TRBJ1-4; perhaps TRBD1 as D (5 bases). There are 13 residues in the CDR3. Germline CDR1 and CDR2: MNHEY and SVGAGI. Trimming cost V 8 bases and J 8 bases, with 15 bases left between them. As DNA, the CDR3 is TGTGCCAGCGGGGGGGGGATTAAAGAAAAACTGTTTTTT. Residues: CASGGGIKEKLFF.

V usage is TRBV6-2 or TRBV6-3 and J usage is TRBJ1-5; D might be TRBD1 (6 bases). The CDR3 has 13 amino acids. The germline gives CDR1 MNHEY, CDR2 SVGEGT. Between the trimmed V and J ends, which lost 6 bases and 10 bases, there was a span of 16 bases. The CDR3 coding sequence is TGTGCCAGCAGCTCACAGGGACCGGGACCCCAGCATTTT. Amino acid sequence: CASSSQGPGPQHF.

This chain uses TRBV7-2 with TRBJ1-2, with a weak D call TRBD1 (5 bases). V gave up 1 base and J gave up 2 bases, with 11 bases separating them. Germline V CDR1 and CDR2: SGHTA, FQGNSA. This CDR3 spans 15 amino acids. The DNA for the CDR3 is TGTGCCAGCAGCTTAGGGATAGGGGTGAACTATGGCTACACCTTC. It specifies CASSLGIGVNYGYTF.

The chain recombines TRBV6-1 with TRBJ1-3; D not certain. Trimming cost V 2 bases and J 0 bases, with 5 bases left between them. Per germline, CDR1 MNHNS and CDR2 SASEGT. The length of the CDR3 is 14 residues. CDR3 protein: CASSEHYSGNTIYF. The CDR3 region has the DNA TGTGCCAGCAGTGAACACTACTCTGGAAACACCATATATTTT.

CDR3 loop: CASSLGTSGKETQYF. CDR3 in DNA: TGTGCCAGCAGCCTCGGGACTAGCGGGAAAGAGACCCAGTACTTC. The rearrangement uses TRBV6-2 or TRBV6-3 and TRBJ2-5; 13 nucleotides align to TRBD2. V lost 6 bases and J lost 3; bases outside the gene matches: 4. The germline gives CDR1 MNHEY, CDR2 SVGEGT. The CDR3 has 15 residues.